Detailed here is one T cell receptor beta chain. This clonotype was seen a few times. Which antigen it targets is not known. Within one base of it there is no much larger clone, and no base qualities were kept. The data were obtained in a study of T-cell reconstitution after alpha-beta-depleted transplantation in children (dated by TCRdb to about 2016). The study in broad terms: T-cell immune reconstitution after TCRalphabeta/CD19-depleted allogeneic hematopoietic cell transplantation in children was quantitatively tracked in the study by means of TCR repertoire profiling.

Here is what the overall study found, with its caveats: The apparently early alphabetaT-cell count recovery about two months after transplant was reportedly dependent on only several hundred rapidly expanded clones derived from non-depleted graft cells. Over subsequent months, a decline in hyperexpanded clone frequencies was noted, and after one year, T-cell counts and TCRbeta diversity were mostly ascribed to newly produced T cells. In some patients, high TCRbeta diversity at day 60 was attributed to recipient T cells and intrathymic progenitors that had survived conditioning.

The label giving this sample's treatment or condition can be read as: allogeneic hematopoietic cell transplantation with graft depleted of TCRalphabeta T cells and CD19 B cells. Transplant recipients were children who received TCRalphabeta/CD19-depleted allogeneic hematopoietic cell grafts. The CDR3 has 15 amino acids, counting the end cysteine and phenylalanine. The retained sequence is limited to the CDR3, 45 bases, with the frame set at the first base. V lost 0 bases and J lost 3 bases; the stretch between them is 9 bases long. From the germline V gene (reference sequence), CDR1 is SEHNR and CDR2 is FQNEAQ. Library creation used PCR. These reads were obtained on an Illumina HiSeq 2500. Molecular barcoding was employed in the preparation of TCR libraries, with unique molecular identifiers being used to normalize TCRbeta repertoire quantification. The public reads were run again by TCRdb, first through fastp at Q25 and then through MiXCR, and only productive beta chains were kept. Here each entry gathers all rows of one CDR3 protein and keeps the most common genes and DNA. The sample profile shows 500,000 to 650,000 distinct CDR3 sequences; approximately 10% of them were found once. The top ten constitute 12% to 15% of the sample.

The sample here was PBMCs, mostly from graft donor cells, taken 180 days after TCRalphabeta/CD19-depleted stem cell transplant. The sequence derives from a female patient aged 2-10 years who had a stem cell transplant for aplastic anemia, so the T cells may come from the graft donor. Recombination connected TRBV7-9 to TRBJ1-5; D gene: possibly TRBD1, on 6 matching bases. The CDR3 has the sequence CASSLAAGDNQPQHF. The bases read TGTGCCAGCAGCTTAGCGGCAGGGGACAATCAGCCCCAGCATTTT.